These T cell receptor beta chains were read from a single sample in a study of OX40 agonist ivuxolimab in advanced cancers. Using immunoSEQ multiplex PCR, the repertoire was profiled, and TCRdb retains in-frame clones only, with some absent. The profile shows about 64,000 clones, approximately 90% of them singletons. This specimen consisted of CD4+ or CD8+ T cells sorted from blood, obtained in a trial of the OX40 agonist ivuxolimab. Every receptor here comes from an adult with an advanced solid tumor such as melanoma, head and neck, liver or kidney cancer. Both conserved end residues are part of each CDR3. Fields, in order: CDR3 length, clone size, D gene, V gene, J gene, CDR3 protein, CDR3 DNA. A D gene is named only where the DNA matches it firmly. Size is omitted from some rows. Given values are once, few, many or a class for expanded clones.

>16|few|TRBD1|TRBV28|TRBJ2-4
CASSTRTGKGGNIQYF
TGTGCCAGCAGTACCCGGACAGGGAAGGGGGGAAACATTCAGTACTTC
>16|-|TRBD2|TRBV9|TRBJ2-5
CASSSKAGLEIETQYF
TGTGCCAGCAGCTCCAAGGCGGGACTAGAGATAGAGACCCAGTACTTC
>13|-|-|TRBV18|TRBJ2-1
CASSPGVYNEQFF
TGTGCCAGCTCACCAGGAGTATACAATGAGCAGTTCTTC
>15|-|-|TRBV7-2|TRBJ1-5
CASSWATSSNQPQHF
TGTGCCAGCAGCTGGGCCACATCTAGCAATCAGCCCCAGCATTTT
>14|-|TRBD2|TRBV10-1|TRBJ2-7
CASSESSGRNEQYF
TGCGCCAGCAGTGAGTCTAGCGGGAGAAACGAGCAGTACTTC
>15|-|TRBD1|TRBV27|TRBJ2-2
CASSVGTGAAGELFF
TGTGCCAGCAGTGTAGGGACAGGGGCCGCCGGGGAGCTGTTTTTT
>10|-|-|TRBV2|TRBJ2-7
CASSFYEQYF
TGTGCCAGCAGCTTCTACGAGCAGTACTTC
>12|-|-|TRBV5-1|TRBJ2-1
CASSLSLREQFF
TGCGCCAGCAGCTTGAGCCTTAGAGAGCAGTTCTTC
>17|-|TRBD2|TRBV19|TRBJ2-3
CASSTRYREGLTDTQYF
TGTGCCAGTAGTACCCGTTATCGGGAGGGACTCACAGATACGCAGTATTTT
>13|-|-|TRBV19|TRBJ2-5
CATRNLGQETQYF
TGTGCCACTCGGAATTTGGGACAAGAGACCCAGTACTTC
>15|-|TRBD2|TRBV6-4|TRBJ2-2
CASKLEAGDTGELFF
TGTGCCAGCAAACTGGAAGCGGGAGATACCGGGGAGCTGTTTTTT
>18|-|TRBD2|TRBV5-1|TRBJ2-1
CASSPYSSLAALRDEQFF
TGCGCCAGCAGCCCTTACTCGAGCCTAGCGGCCCTTAGGGATGAGCAGTTCTTC
>15|-|TRBD2|TRBV5-8|TRBJ2-3
CASSLLGTRIDTQYF
TGTGCCAGCAGCTTGCTCGGGACTAGAATAGATACGCAGTATTTT
>13|-|-|TRBV6-1|TRBJ2-2
CASSALAIGELFF
TGTGCCAGCAGTGCCCTAGCAATCGGGGAGCTGTTTTTT
>15|once|-|TRBV14|TRBJ2-3
CASSLGGRSTDTQYF
TGTGCCAGCAGCCTTGGAGGCCGGTCCACAGATACGCAGTATTTT
>14|-|-|TRBV9|TRBJ1-4
CASSDRVSGEKLFF
TGTGCCAGCAGCGACAGGGTATCGGGTGAAAAACTGTTTTTT
>15|-|TRBD2|TRBV5-1|TRBJ2-7
CASSWSSGASYEQYF
TGCGCCAGCAGCTGGAGTAGCGGGGCATCCTACGAGCAGTACTTC
>14|-|-|TRBV28|TRBJ2-7
CASSGSESSYEQYF
TGTGCCAGCAGTGGTAGCGAGTCCTCCTACGAGCAGTACTTC
>15|-|-|TRBV28|TRBJ1-5
CASSLMAGSNQPQHF
TGTGCCAGCAGTTTAATGGCGGGTAGCAATCAGCCCCAGCATTTT
>14|-|-|TRBV11-2|TRBJ1-1
CASSWDGLNTEAFF
TGTGCCAGCAGCTGGGACGGCCTGAACACTGAAGCTTTCTTT
>20|-|TRBD1|TRBV5-1|TRBJ2-3
CASSLGTGKIFGSYTDTQYF
TGCGCCAGCAGCCTGGGGACAGGGAAGATCTTCGGGAGTTACACAGATACGCAGTATTTT
>14|-|-|TRBV6-5|TRBJ2-7
CASSSSGGVHEQYF
TGTGCCAGCAGTTCCTCCGGCGGGGTGCACGAGCAGTACTTC
>16|-|TRBD1|TRBV27|TRBJ2-2
CASSLRQGVNTGELFF
TGTGCCAGCAGTTTAAGACAGGGGGTTAACACCGGGGAGCTGTTTTTT
>13|-|-|TRBV7-2|TRBJ1-1
CASSLEGNTEAFF
TGTGCCAGCAGCTTAGAGGGGAACACTGAAGCTTTCTTT
>15|once|TRBD1|TRBV10-2|TRBJ2-3
CASKSGQGWADTQYF
TGCGCCAGCAAAAGCGGACAGGGATGGGCAGATACGCAGTATTTT
>16|-|-|TRBV5-4|TRBJ2-7
CASSSFTQVGDYEQYF
TGTGCCAGCAGCTCCTTCACACAGGTGGGGGACTACGAGCAGTACTTC
>14|-|-|TRBV10-1|TRBJ1-1
CASSESGNPDQAFF
TGCGCCAGCAGTGAGTCGGGAAATCCAGACCAAGCTTTCTTT
>14|-|TRBD1|TRBV19|TRBJ2-1
CASNGGQHVNEQFF
TGTGCCAGTAATGGGGGACAGCATGTCAATGAGCAGTTCTTC
>15|-|TRBD1|TRBV19|TRBJ1-3
CASTSTGTGPNTIYF
TGTGCCAGTACCTCCACCGGGACAGGGCCAAACACCATATATTTT
>16|-|-|TRBV11-3|TRBJ2-2
CASSSGGTLRAGELFF
-
>16|-|-|TRBV30|TRBJ2-7
CAWQATARWGTGEQYF
TGTGCCTGGCAAGCTACGGCGCGGTGGGGTACGGGAGAGCAGTACTTC
>13|few|-|TRBV19|TRBJ1-5
CASSFGAQQPQHF
TGTGCCAGTAGTTTCGGGGCTCAACAGCCCCAGCATTTT
>16|-|-|TRBV2|TRBJ2-1
CASSELGIKANNEQFF
TGTGCCAGCAGTGAGCTCGGGATCAAGGCTAACAATGAGCAGTTCTTC
>15|-|-|TRBV5-1|TRBJ1-2
CASSLEVGAGYGYTF
TGCGCCAGCAGCTTGGAGGTGGGGGCAGGCTATGGCTACACCTTC
>13|-|TRBD1|TRBV6-5|TRBJ2-5
CASSLDRESTQYF
TGTGCCAGCAGTCTGGACAGGGAGTCGACCCAGTACTTC
>16|-|TRBD1|TRBV18|TRBJ2-7
CASSPRRQGTTYEQYF
TGTGCCAGCTCACCTCGGCGACAGGGGACCACCTACGAGCAGTACTTC
>15|-|TRBD1|TRBV7-6|TRBJ1-4
CASSSLRGPNEKLFF
TGTGCCAGCAGCTCGCTCAGGGGGCCGAACGAAAAACTGTTTTTT
>16|-|-|TRBV11-2|TRBJ2-1
CASSLYGAGVNNEQFF
TGTGCCAGCAGCTTATACGGAGCGGGTGTCAACAATGAGCAGTTCTTC
>15|-|-|TRBV5-1|TRBJ2-1
CASSLAGSSYNEQFF
TGCGCCAGCAGCTTGGCCGGGAGCTCCTACAATGAGCAGTTCTTC
>15|-|-|TRBV5-4|TRBJ2-3
CASSSPSSPTDTQYF
TGTGCCAGCAGCTCTCCTAGTTCTCCCACAGATACGCAGTATTTT
>15|-|TRBD1|TRBV5-4|TRBJ2-1
CASSSRQGSYNEQFF
TGTGCCAGCAGCTCTCGACAGGGGTCTTACAATGAGCAGTTCTTC
>14|few|TRBD2|TRBV9|TRBJ2-1
CASSGTSEENEQFF
TGTGCCAGCAGCGGGACTAGCGAAGAAAATGAGCAGTTCTTC
>15|-|-|TRBV19|TRBJ1-4
CASTDGDPRYEKLFF
TGTGCCAGTACTGACGGCGACCCACGATATGAAAAACTGTTTTTT
>15|-|-|TRBV5-1|TRBJ1-1
CASSLRRPVEGEAFF
TGCGCCAGCAGCTTGCGGCGACCCGTGGAGGGTGAAGCTTTCTTT
>16|-|-|TRBV28|TRBJ1-1
CASSLGAATRGTEAFF
TGTGCCAGCAGCCTAGGGGCGGCAACCCGGGGCACTGAAGCTTTCTTT
>16|-|-|TRBV11-2|TRBJ2-1
CASSSLSFFLYNEQFF
TGTGCCAGCAGCTCCCTGAGCTTCTTCTTGTACAATGAGCAGTTCTTC
>13|-|TRBD2|TRBV29-1|TRBJ2-3
CSGRTSGTDTQYF
TGCAGCGGACGGACTAGCGGCACAGATACGCAGTATTTT
>15|-|-|TRBV6-4|TRBJ1-6
CASSEGRGTDSPLHF
TGTGCCAGCAGCGAAGGGAGGGGCACGGATTCACCCCTCCACTTT
>16|few|-|TRBV4-1|TRBJ2-2
CASSQQDLMVTGELFF
TGCGCCAGCAGCCAACAGGACTTAATGGTGACCGGGGAGCTGTTTTTT
>13|-|TRBD1|TRBV28|TRBJ2-7
CASRTGGTYEQYF
TGTGCCAGCCGGACAGGGGGGACCTACGAGCAGTACTTC
>14|-|-|TRBV5-4|TRBJ2-4
CASSYLEGKNIQYF
TGTGCCAGCAGCTACCTCGAAGGCAAAAACATTCAGTACTTC
>18|-|TRBD2|TRBV7-9|TRBJ2-5
CASSSSQIAGGTLETQYF
TGTGCCAGCAGCTCCTCTCAGATAGCGGGAGGGACTTTAGAGACCCAGTACTTC
>15|-|-|TRBV9|TRBJ1-3
CASSVGPPMGNTIYF
TGTGCCAGCAGCGTAGGTCCGCCCATGGGAAACACCATATATTTT
>14|-|TRBD2|TRBV30|TRBJ2-3
CAWSPGRGGDTQYF
TGTGCCTGGAGCCCCGGGAGGGGGGGGGATACGCAGTATTTT
>14|-|-|TRBV9|TRBJ2-1
CASSVAGVRSEQFF
TGTGCCAGCAGCGTCGCAGGGGTGAGGAGTGAGCAGTTCTTC
>18|-|TRBD2|TRBV28|TRBJ2-2
CASTSRGLAGENTGELFF
TGTGCCAGCACCTCTAGGGGACTAGCGGGAGAGAACACCGGGGAGCTGTTTTTT
>14|-|TRBD1|TRBV18|TRBJ2-1
CAGTGGRSYNEQFF
TGTGCCGGAACAGGGGGCCGCTCCTACAATGAGCAGTTCTTC
>15|few|-|TRBV6-6|TRBJ1-3
CASNDELFSGNTIYF
TGTGCCAGCAACGACGAGTTATTCTCTGGAAACACCATATATTTT